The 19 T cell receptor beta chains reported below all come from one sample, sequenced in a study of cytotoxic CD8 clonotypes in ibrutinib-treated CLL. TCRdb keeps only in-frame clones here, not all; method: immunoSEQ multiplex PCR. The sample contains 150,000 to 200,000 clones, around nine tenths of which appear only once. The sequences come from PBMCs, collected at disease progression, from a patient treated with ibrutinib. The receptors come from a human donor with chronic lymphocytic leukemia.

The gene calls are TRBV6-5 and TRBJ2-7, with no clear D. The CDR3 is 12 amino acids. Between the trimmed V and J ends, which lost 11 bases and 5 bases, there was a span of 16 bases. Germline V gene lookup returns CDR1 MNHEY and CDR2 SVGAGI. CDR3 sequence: CAVHRHTDEQYF. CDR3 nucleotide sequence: TGTGCCGTCCATAGACACACCGACGAGCAGTACTTC.

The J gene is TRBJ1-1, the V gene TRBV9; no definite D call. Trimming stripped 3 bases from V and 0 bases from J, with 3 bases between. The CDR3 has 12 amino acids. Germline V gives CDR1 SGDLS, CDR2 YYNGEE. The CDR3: CASSALNTEAFF. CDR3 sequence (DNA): TGTGCCAGCAGCGCCCTGAACACTGAAGCTTTCTTT.

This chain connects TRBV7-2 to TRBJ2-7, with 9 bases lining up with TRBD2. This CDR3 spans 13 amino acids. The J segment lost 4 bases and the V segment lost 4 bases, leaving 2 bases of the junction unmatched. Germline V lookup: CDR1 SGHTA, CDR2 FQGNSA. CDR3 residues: CASSYSGSYEQYF. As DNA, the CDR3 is TGTGCCAGCAGCTATAGCGGGAGTTACGAGCAGTACTTC.

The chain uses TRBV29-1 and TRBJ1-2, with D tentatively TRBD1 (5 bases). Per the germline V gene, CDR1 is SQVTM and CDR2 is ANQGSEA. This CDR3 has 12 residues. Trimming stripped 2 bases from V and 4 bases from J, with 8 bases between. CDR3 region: CSVERGSYGYTF. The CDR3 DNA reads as TGCAGCGTTGAAAGGGGTAGCTATGGCTACACCTTC.

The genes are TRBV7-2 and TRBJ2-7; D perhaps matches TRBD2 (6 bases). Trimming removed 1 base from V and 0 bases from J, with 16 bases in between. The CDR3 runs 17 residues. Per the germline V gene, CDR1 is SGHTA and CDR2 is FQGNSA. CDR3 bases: TGTGCCAGCAGCTTAGGGACTAACCCCGTCCGCTCCTACGAGCAGTACTTC. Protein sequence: CASSLGTNPVRSYEQYF.

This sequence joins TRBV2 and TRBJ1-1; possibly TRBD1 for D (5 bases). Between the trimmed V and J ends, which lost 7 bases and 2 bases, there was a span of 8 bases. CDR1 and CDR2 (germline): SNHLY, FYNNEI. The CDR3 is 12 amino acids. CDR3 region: CASIGTNTEAFF. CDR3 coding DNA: TGTGCCAGCATCGGGACTAACACTGAAGCTTTCTTT.

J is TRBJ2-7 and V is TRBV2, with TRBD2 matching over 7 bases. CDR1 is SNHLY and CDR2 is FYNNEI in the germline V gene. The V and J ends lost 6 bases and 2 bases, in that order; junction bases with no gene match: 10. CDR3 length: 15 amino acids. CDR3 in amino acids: CASSENRDYPYEQYF. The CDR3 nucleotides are TGTGCCAGCAGCGAGAACCGGGACTACCCCTACGAGCAGTACTTC.

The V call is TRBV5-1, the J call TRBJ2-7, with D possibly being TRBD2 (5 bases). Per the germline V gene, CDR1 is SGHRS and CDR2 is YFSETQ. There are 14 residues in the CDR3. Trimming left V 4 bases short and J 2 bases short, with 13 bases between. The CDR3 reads CASSTSPGTYEQYF. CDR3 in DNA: TGCGCCAGCAGCACCTCACCCGGGACCTACGAGCAGTACTTC.

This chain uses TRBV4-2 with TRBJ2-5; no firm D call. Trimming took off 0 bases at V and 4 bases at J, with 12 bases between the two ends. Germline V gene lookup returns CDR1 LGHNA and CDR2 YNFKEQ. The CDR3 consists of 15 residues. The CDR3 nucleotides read TGTGCCAGCAGCCAAGACCTGGATACTACAGAGACCCAGTACTTC. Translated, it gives CASSQDLDTTETQYF.

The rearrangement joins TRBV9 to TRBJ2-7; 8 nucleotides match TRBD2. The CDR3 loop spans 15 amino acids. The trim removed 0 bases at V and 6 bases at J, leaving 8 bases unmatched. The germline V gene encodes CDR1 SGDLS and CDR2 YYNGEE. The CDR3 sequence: CASSVGGSGTSEQYF. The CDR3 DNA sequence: TGTGCCAGCAGCGTAGGTGGTAGCGGGACGTCCGAGCAGTACTTC. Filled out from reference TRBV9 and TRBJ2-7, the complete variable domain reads DSGVTQTPKHLITATGQRVTLRCSPRSGDLSVYWYQQSLDQGLQFLIQYYNGEERAKGNILERFSAQQFPDLHSELNLSSLELGDSALYFCASSVGGSGTSEQYFGPGTRLTVT.

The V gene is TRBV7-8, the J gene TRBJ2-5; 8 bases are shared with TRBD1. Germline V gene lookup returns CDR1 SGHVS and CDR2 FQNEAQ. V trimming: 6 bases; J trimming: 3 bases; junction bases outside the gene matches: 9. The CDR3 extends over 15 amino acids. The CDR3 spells CASRDRTGRKETQYF. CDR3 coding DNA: TGTGCCAGCAGGGACCGGACAGGGAGAAAAGAGACCCAGTACTTC.

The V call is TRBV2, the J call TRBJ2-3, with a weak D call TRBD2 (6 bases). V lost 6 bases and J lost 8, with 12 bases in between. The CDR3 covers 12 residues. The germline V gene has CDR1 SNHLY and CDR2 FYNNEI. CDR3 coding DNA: TGTGCCAGCAGCTTAGGGACTCCTACGCAGTATTTT. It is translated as CASSLGTPTQYF.

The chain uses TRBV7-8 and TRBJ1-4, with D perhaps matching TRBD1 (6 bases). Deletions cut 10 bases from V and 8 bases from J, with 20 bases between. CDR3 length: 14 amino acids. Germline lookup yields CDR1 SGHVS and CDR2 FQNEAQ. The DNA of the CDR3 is TGTGCCACCACAAAGGGGGAAGTAAACGAAAAACTGTTTTTT. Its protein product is CATTKGEVNEKLFF. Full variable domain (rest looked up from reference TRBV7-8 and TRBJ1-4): GAGVSQSPRYKVAKRGQDVALRCDPISGHVSLFWYQQALGQGPEFLTYFQNEAQLDKSGLPSDRFFAERPEGSVSTLKIQRTQQEDSAVYLCATTKGEVNEKLFFGSGTQLSVL.

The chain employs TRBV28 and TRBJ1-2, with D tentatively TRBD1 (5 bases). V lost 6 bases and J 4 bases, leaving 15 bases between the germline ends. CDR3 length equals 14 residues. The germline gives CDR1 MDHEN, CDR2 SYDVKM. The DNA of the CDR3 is TGTGCCAGCAGCCTCAGGGCGGGCCTCTATGGCTACACCTTC. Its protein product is CASSLRAGLYGYTF.

DNA for the CDR3: TGCGCCAGCAGCTTGGTGAACAGGGGGGCCGGGGAGCTGTTTTTT. Protein sequence: CASSLVNRGAGELFF. This chain uses TRBV5-1 with TRBJ2-2, with 8 bases identical to TRBD1. V shed 0 bases and J 6 bases; nucleotides not matched to a gene: 4. The germline gives CDR1 SGHRS, CDR2 YFSETQ. This CDR3 spans 15 amino acids.

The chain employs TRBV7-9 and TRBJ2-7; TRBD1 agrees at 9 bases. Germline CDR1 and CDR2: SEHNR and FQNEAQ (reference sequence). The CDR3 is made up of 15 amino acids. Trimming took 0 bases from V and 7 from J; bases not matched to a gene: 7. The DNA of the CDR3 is TGTGCCAGCAGCTTAGCGTGGGGACAGGGCGAAGAGCAGTACTTC. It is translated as CASSLAWGQGEEQYF.

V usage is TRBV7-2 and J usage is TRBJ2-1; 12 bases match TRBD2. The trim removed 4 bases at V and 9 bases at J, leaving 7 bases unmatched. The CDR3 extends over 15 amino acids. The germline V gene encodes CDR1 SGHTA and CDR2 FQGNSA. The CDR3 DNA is TGTGCCAGCAGCTCCCTAGCGGGAGGGCCCAGTGAGCAGTTCTTC. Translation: CASSSLAGGPSEQFF.

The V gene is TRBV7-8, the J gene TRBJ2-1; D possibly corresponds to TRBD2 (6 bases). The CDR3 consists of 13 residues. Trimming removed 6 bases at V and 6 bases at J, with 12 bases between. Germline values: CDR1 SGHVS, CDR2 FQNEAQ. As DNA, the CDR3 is TGTGCCAGCAGATATGGACTATTCAATGAGCAGTTCTTC. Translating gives CASRYGLFNEQFF.

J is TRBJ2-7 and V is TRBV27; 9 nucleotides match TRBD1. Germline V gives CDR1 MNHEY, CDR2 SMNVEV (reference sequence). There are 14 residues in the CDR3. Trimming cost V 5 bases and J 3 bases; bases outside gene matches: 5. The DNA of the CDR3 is TGTGCCAGCAGTACCGACAGGGGGAACTACGAGCAGTACTTC. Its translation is CASSTDRGNYEQYF.